The TCR beta chain under discussion was sequenced for a study of long-term antiretroviral therapy in people with HIV. Study summary: Collection of the earliest samples took place about a decade ahead of the 2015 immediate-ART recommendation. Study-level findings and limits: Dominance of pre-ART expanded clones persisted, fluctuating and often declining after ART.

Comments on this clone: The antigen remains unidentified.

Ahead of DNA extraction, samples held about 0.95-10 million cryopreserved PBMC each. Investigators performed immunoSEQ version v3.0 at survey level. Produced via immunoSEQ multiplex PCR; TCRdb's table is partial and in-frame only. The sample carries 25,000 to 30,000 clones, around 89% recorded once. This clonotype was obtained from a woman between 18 and 29 years old with HIV. The sequences come from unsorted PBMCs, collected 0.5 years after starting antiretroviral therapy.

CDR3 amino acids: CASSDRVGLAKNIQYF. CDR3 DNA: TGTGCCAGCAGCGACAGGGTCGGGCTAGCCAAAAACATTCAGTACTTC. The rearrangement links TRBV5-4 to TRBJ2-4; 7 bases line up with TRBD1. Germline V lookup: CDR1 SGHNT, CDR2 YYREEE (reference sequence). V lost 4 bases to trimming and J lost 0 bases; unmatched junction nucleotides: 7. CDR3 size: 16 residues.